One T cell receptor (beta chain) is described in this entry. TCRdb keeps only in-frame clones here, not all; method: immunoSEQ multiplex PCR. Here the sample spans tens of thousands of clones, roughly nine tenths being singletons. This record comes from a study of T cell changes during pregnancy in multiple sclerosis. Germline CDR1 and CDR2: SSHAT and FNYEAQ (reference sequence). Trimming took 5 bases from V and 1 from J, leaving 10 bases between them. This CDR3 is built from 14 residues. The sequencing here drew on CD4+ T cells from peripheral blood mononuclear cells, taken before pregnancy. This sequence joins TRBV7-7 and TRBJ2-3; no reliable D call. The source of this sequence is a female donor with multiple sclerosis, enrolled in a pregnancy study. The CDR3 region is CASSLGRGTDTQYF. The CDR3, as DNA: TGTGCCAGCAGCCTAGGACGGGGCACAGATACGCAGTATTTT.